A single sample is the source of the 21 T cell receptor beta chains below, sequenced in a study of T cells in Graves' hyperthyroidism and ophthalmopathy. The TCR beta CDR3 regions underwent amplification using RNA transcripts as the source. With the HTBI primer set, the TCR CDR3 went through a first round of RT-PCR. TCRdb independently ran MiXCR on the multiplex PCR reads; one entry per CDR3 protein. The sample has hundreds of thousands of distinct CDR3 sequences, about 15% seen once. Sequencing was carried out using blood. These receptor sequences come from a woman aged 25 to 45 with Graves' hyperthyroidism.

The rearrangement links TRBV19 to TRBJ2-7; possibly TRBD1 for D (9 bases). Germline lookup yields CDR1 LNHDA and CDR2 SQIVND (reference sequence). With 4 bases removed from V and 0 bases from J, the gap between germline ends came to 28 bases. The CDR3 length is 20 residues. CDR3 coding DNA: TGTGCCAGTAGTACCGCCCCGGGACAGGGATCCGGACTAGCCTCCTACGAGCAGTACTTC. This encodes CASSTAPGQGSGLASYEQYF.

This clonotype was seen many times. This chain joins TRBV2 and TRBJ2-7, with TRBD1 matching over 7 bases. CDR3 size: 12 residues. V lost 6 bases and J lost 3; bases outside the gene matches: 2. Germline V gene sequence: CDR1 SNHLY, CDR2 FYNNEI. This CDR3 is CASRWDSYEQYF. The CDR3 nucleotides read TGTGCCAGCAGGTGGGACAGCTACGAGCAGTACTTC.

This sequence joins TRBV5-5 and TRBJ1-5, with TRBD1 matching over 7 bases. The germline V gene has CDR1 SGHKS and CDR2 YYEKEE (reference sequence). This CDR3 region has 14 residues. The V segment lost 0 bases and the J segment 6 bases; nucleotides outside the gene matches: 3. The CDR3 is CASSLGGGLQPQHF. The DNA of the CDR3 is TGTGCCAGCAGCTTGGGAGGGGGCCTTCAGCCCCAGCATTTT. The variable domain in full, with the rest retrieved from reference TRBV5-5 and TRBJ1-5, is DAGVTQSPTHLIKTRGQQVTLRCSPISGHKSVSWYQQVLGQGPQFIFQYYEKEERGRGNFPDRFSARQFPNYSSELNVNALLLGDSALYLCASSLGGGLQPQHFGDGTRLSIL.

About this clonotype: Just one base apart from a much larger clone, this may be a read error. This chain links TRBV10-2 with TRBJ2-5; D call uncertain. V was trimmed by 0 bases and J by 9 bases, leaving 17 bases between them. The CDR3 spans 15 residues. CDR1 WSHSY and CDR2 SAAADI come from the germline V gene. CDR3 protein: CASSESVGSYEAQYF. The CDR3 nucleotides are TGCGCCAGCAGTGAGTCGGTAGGGTCTTATGAGGCCCAGTACTTC.

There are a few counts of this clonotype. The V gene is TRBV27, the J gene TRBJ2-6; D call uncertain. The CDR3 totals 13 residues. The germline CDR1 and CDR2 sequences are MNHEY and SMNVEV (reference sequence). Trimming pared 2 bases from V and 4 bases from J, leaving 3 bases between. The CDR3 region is CASSLVGANVLTF. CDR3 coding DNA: TGTGCCAGCAGTTTAGTGGGGGCCAACGTCCTGACTTTC.

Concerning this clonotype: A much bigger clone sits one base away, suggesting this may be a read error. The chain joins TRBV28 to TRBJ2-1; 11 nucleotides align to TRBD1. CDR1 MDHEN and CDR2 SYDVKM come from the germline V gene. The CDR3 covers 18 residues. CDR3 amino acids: CVSSSPLGTGGSYNEQFF. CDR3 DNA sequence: TGTGTCAGCAGTTCGCCCCTAGGGACAGGGGGCTCCTACAATGAGCAGTTCTTC.

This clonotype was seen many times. The CDR3 loop reads CASSPTSGREYEQYF. CDR3 nucleotides: TGTGCCAGCAGCCCGACTAGCGGGAGGGAATACGAGCAGTACTTC. This chain links TRBV3-1 with TRBJ2-7, with 14 bases identical to TRBD2. V lost 4 bases, J lost 4 bases, and 3 bases stayed unmatched. CDR1 and CDR2 from the germline V gene are LGHDT and YNNKEL (reference sequence). The CDR3 totals 15 residues.

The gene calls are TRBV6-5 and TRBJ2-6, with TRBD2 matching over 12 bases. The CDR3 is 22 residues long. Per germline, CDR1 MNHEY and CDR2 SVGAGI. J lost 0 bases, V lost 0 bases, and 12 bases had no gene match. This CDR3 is CASSYSASGRADARSGANVLTF. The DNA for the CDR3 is TGTGCCAGCAGTTACTCTGCTAGCGGGAGGGCGGACGCGCGCTCTGGGGCCAACGTCCTGACTTTC.

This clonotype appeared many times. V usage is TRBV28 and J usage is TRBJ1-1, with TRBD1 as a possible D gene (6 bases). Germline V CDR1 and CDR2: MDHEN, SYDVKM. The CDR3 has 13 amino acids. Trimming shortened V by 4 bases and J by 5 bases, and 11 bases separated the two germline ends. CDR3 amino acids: CASSSIQGTEAFF. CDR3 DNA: TGTGCCAGCAGTTCGATCCAGGGGACTGAAGCTTTCTTT.

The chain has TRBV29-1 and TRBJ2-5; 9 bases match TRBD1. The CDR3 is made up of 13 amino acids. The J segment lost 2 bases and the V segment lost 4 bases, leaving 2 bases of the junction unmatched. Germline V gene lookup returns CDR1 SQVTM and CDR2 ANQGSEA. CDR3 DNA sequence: TGCAGCGTTGTGACAGGGGGGCAAGAGACCCAGTACTTC. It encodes CSVVTGGQETQYF.

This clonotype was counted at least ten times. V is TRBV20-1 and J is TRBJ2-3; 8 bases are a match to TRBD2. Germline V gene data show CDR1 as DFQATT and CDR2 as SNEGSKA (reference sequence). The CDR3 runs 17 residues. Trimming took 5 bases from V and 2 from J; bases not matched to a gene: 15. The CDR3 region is CSAGGYVSGGSTDTQYF. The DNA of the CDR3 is TGCAGTGCTGGGGGCTATGTTTCGGGAGGGTCCACAGATACGCAGTATTTT.

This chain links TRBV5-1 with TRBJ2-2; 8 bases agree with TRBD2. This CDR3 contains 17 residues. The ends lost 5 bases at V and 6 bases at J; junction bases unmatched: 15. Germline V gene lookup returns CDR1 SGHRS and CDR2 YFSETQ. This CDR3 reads CASRAGARVGYSGELFF. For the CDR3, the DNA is TGCGCCAGCAGAGCGGGAGCACGGGTGGGATACTCCGGGGAGCTGTTTTTT. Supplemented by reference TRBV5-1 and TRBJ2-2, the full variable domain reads KAGVTQTPRYLIKTRGQQVTLSCSPISGHRSVSWYQQTPGQGLQFLFEYFSETQRNKGNFPGRFSGRQFSNSRSEMNVSTLELGDSALYLCASRAGARVGYSGELFFGEGSRLTVL.

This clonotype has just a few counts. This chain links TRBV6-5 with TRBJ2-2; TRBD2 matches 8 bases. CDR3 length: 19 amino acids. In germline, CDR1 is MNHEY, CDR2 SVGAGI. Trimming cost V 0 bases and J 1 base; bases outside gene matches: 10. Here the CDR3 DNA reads TGTGCCAGCAGTTACTCGGGGGCTAGCGGGCCTAGGAACACCGGGGAGCTGTTTTTT. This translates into CASSYSGASGPRNTGELFF.

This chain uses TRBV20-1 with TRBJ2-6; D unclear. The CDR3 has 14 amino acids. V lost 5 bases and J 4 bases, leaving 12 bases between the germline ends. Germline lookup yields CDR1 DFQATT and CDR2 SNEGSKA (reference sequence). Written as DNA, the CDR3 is TGCAGTGCTGGCCCGAAGTCAGGGGCCAACGTCCTGACTTTC. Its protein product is CSAGPKSGANVLTF.

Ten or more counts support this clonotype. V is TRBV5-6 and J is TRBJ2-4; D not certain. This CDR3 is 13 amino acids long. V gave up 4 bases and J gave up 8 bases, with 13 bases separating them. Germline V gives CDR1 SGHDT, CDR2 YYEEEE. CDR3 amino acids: CASSQLSADIQYF. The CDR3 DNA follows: TGTGCCAGCAGCCAACTAAGCGCGGACATTCAGTACTTC.

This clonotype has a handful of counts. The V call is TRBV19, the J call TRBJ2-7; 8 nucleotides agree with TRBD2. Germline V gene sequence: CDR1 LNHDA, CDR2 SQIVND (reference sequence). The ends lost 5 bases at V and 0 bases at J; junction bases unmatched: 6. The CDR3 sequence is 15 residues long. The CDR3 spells CASSLQSGSSYEQYF. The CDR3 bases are TGTGCCAGTAGTCTTCAAAGCGGGAGCTCCTACGAGCAGTACTTC. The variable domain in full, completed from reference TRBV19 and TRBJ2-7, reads DGGITQSPKYLFRKEGQNVTLSCEQNLNHDAMYWYRQDPGQGLRLIYYSQIVNDFQKGDIAEGYSVSREKKESFPLTVTSAQKNPTAFYLCASSLQSGSSYEQYFGPGTRLTVT.

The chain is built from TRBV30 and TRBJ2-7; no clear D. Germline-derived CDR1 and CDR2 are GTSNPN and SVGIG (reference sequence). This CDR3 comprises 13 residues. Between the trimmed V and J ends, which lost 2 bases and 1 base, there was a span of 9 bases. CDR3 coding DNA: TGTGCCTGGAGTCGCTGGGATTCCTACGAGCAGTACTTC. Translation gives CAWSRWDSYEQYF.

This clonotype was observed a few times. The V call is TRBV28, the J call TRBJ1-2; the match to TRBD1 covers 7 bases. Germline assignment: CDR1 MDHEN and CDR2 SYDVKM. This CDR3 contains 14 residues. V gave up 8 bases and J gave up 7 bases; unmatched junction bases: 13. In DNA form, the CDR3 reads TGTGCCAGCGTATCACAGGGGTCCGGAGTTGGCTACACCTTC. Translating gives CASVSQGSGVGYTF.

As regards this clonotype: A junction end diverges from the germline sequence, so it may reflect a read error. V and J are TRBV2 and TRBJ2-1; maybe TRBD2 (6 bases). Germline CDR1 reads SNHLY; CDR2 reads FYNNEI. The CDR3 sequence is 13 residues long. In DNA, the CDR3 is TGTGCTAGCACCGGGAGAGCCTACAATGAGCAGTCCTTC. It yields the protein CASTGRAYNEQSF. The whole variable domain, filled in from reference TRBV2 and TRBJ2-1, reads EPEVTQTPSHQVTQMGQEVILRCVPISNHLYFYWYRQILGQKVEFLVSFYNNEISEKSEIFDDQFSVERPDGSNFTLKIRSTKLEDSAMYFCASTGRAYNEQSFGPGTRLTVL.

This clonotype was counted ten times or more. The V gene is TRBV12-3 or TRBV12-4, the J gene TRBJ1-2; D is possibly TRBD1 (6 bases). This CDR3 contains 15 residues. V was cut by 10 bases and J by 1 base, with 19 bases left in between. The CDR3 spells CAISLGTFVNYGYTF. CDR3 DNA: TGTGCCATCTCATTAGGGACATTCGTTAACTATGGCTACACCTTC.

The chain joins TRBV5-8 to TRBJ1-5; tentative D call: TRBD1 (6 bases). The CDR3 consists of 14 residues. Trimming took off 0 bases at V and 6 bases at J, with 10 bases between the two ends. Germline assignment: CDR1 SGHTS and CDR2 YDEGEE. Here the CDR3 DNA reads TGTGCCAGCAGCTTGGATCCAGGGGCTCAGCCCCAGCATTTT. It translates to CASSLDPGAQPQHF. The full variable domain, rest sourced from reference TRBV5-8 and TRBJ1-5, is EAGVTQSPTHLIKTRGQQATLRCSPISGHTSVYWYQQALGLGLQFLLWYDEGEERNRGNFPPRFSGRQFPNYSSELNVNALELEDSALYLCASSLDPGAQPQHFGDGTRLSIL.